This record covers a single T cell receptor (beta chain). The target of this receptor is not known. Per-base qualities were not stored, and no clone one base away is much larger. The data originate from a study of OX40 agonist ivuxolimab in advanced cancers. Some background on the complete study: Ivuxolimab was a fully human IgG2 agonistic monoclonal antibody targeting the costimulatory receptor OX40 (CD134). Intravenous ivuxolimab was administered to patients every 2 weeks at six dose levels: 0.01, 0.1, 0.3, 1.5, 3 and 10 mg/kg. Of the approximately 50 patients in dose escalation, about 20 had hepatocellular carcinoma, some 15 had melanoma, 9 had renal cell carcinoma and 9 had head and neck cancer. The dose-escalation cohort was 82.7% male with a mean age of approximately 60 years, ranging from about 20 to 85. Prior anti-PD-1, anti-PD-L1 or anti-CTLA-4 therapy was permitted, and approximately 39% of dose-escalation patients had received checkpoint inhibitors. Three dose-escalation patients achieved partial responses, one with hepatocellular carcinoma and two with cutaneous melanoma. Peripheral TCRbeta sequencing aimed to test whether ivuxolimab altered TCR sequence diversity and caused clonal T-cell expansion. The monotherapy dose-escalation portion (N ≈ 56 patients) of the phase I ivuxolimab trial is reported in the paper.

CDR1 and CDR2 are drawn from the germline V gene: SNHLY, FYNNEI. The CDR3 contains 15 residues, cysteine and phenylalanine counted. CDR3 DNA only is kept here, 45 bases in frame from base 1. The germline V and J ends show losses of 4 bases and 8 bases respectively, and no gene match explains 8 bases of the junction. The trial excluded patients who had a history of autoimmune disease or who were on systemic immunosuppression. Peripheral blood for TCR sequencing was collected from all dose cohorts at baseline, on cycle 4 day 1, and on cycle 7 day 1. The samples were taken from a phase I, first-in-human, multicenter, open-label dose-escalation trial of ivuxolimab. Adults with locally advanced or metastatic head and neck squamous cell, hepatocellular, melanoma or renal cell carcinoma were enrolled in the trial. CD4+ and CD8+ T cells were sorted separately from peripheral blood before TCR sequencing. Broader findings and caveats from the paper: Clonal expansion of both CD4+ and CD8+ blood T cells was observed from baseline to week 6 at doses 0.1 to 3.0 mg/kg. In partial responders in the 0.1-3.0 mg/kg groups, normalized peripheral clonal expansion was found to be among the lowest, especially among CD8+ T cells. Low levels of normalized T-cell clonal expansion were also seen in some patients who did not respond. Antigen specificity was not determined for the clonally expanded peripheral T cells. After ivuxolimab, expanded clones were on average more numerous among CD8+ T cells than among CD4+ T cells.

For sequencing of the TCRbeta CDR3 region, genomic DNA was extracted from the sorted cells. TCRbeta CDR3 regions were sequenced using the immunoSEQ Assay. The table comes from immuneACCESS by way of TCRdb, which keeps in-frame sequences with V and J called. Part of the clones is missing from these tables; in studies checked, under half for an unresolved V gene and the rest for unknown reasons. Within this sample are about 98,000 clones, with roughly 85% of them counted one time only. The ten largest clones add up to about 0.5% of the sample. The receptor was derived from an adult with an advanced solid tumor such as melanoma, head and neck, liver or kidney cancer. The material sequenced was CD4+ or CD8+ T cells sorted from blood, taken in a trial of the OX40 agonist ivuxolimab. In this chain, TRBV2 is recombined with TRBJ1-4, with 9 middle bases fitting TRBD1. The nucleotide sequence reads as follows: TGTGCCAGCAGTGGGTCGGGACAGGGCTTAGAAAAACTGTTTTTT. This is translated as CASSGSGQGLEKLFF.